This T cell receptor (beta chain) derives from a study of T cells after somatic rescue of genetic block. Germline lookup yields CDR1 SGHAT and CDR2 FQDESV (reference sequence). V gave up 1 base and J gave up 7 bases, with 11 bases separating them. The CDR3 sequence is 15 residues long. Using immunoSEQ multiplex PCR, the repertoire was profiled, and TCRdb retains in-frame clones only, with some absent. The sample shows around 70,000 clones, about 90% of them seen only once. Sequencing used peripheral blood mononuclear cells (PBMCs). The TCR was taken from a man aged 40-50 years. V is TRBV11-1 and J is TRBJ1-6; possibly TRBD1 for D (6 bases). Here the CDR3 reads CASSLERQENSPLHF. The DNA for the CDR3 is TGTGCCAGCAGCTTAGAGCGACAGGAAAATTCACCCCTCCACTTT.